The 2 T cell receptor beta chains in this list originate from one sample, sequenced in a study of blood T cell repertoires in COVID-19. Assay: immunoSEQ multiplex PCR; the TCRdb copy retains only in-frame clones and omits some. The profile shows roughly 100,000 clones, roughly nine tenths of them singletons. The sequencing sample was made of peripheral blood. The receptors here all came from a human donor in a cohort sampled during active COVID-19.

The gene calls are TRBV30 and TRBJ2-7, with TRBD1 identical over 8 bases. The length of the CDR3 is 14 residues. V was pared by 3 bases and J by 6 bases, with 10 bases of the junction left unmatched. Germline CDR1 reads GTSNPN; CDR2 reads SVGIG (reference sequence). CDR3 protein: CAWRRTGSSGEQYF. The CDR3 nucleotides are TGTGCCTGGAGGAGGACAGGGAGTTCGGGCGAGCAGTACTTC.

The rearrangement links TRBV21-1 to TRBJ2-3; the DNA was not used to check the table's D call, TRBD2. TRBV21-1 is assigned pseudogene status. The CDR3 is 18 amino acids. CDR3 residues: CASSGHESGGVHTDTQYF. CDR3 bases: TGTGCCAGCAGCGGTCACGAATCGGGAGGGGTCCACACAGATACGCAGTATTTT.